Below, 28 T cell receptor beta chains from the same sample are listed, as sequenced in a study of glioma-infiltrating T cells. TCR alpha and beta CDR3 regions were amplified from RNA using iRepertoire nested multiplex PCR. TCRdb re-called the multiplex PCR reads through MiXCR, storing one row per CDR3 protein. The sample shows under 200,000 distinct CDR3 sequences, under 55% of them seen only once. Sequences were obtained from glioma tissue, nonneoplastic brain tissue, or PBMCs (not recorded which). These receptors all come from a human donor with low-grade glioma or glioblastoma, undergoing nonglioma brain surgery, or in good health (not recorded which).

This clonotype came up many times. The chain uses TRBV20-1 and TRBJ2-1; no clear D gene. The CDR3 loop spans 11 amino acids. From germline, CDR1 is DFQATT and CDR2 SNEGSKA (reference sequence). Trimming removed 8 bases at V and 5 bases at J, with 10 bases between. The CDR3 DNA reads as TGCAGTCCTATGCTAGACAATGAGCAGTTCTTC. Translated, it gives CSPMLDNEQFF.

Notes on this clonotype: Just one base apart from a much larger clone, this may be a read error. The rearrangement uses TRBV6-5 and TRBJ1-1; no reliable D call. This CDR3 contains 16 residues. Germline V gene lookup returns CDR1 MNHEY and CDR2 SVGAGI. This CDR3 reads CAISESLRKMNTEAFF. As DNA, the CDR3 is TGTGCCATCAGTGAGTCCTTGCGAAAGATGAACACTGAAGCTTTCTTT.

V gene TRBV11-2 combines with J gene TRBJ2-7; tentatively, D is TRBD1 (6 bases). The length of the CDR3 is 15 residues. V gave up 3 bases and J gave up 5 bases, with 17 bases separating them. Germline assignment: CDR1 SGHAT and CDR2 FQNNGV. CDR3 bases: TGTGCCAGCAGCTTTATCACCCAGACAGGTGACGAGCAGTACTTC. Translating gives CASSFITQTGDEQYF.

This clonotype has more than one count but fewer than ten. The chain couples TRBV24-1 to TRBJ2-1, with TRBD2 matching 7 bases. This CDR3 is built from 16 residues. Trimming removed 0 bases from V and 5 bases from J; junction bases left unmatched: 6. The germline gives CDR1 KGHDR, CDR2 SFDVKD. CDR3 protein: CATSDLVASGDNEQFF. The CDR3 bases are TGTGCCACCAGTGATTTGGTCGCTAGCGGTGACAATGAGCAGTTCTTC.

This clonotype has a handful of counts. The rearrangement joins TRBV2 to TRBJ2-2, with no clear D. V dropped 4 bases and J dropped 4 bases, with 10 bases sitting between them. In germline, CDR1 is SNHLY, CDR2 FYNNEI. This CDR3 contains 14 residues. CDR3 sequence (DNA): TGTGCCAGCAGTGCGAGGTGGGGCACCGGGGAGCTGTTTTTT. This encodes CASSARWGTGELFF.

J is TRBJ2-1 and V is TRBV5-1; no clear D. The CDR3 length is 15 residues. Trimming removed 5 bases from V and 4 bases from J, with 16 bases in between. Per the germline V gene, CDR1 is SGHRS and CDR2 is YFSETQ. The CDR3 reads CASRLGIPSYNEQFF. The CDR3 DNA follows: TGCGCCAGCAGGCTTGGGATTCCGTCGTACAATGAGCAGTTCTTC.

The chain has TRBV19 and TRBJ2-2; 12 positions agree with TRBD2. The CDR3 loop spans 17 amino acids. V lost 10 bases and J lost 5; bases outside the gene matches: 14. Germline loops: CDR1 LNHDA, CDR2 SQIVND (reference sequence). The CDR3 loop is CAIGGLAGPPGTGELFF. DNA of the CDR3: TGTGCCATCGGGGGACTAGCGGGTCCCCCGGGGACCGGGGAGCTGTTTTTT.

A remark on this clonotype: A much bigger clone sits one base away, suggesting this may be a read error. The J gene is TRBJ1-3, the V gene TRBV19; no clear D gene. The CDR3 contains 14 residues. CDR1 is LNHDA, CDR2 SQIVND, per germline (reference sequence). Trimming left V 8 bases short and J 9 bases short, with 20 bases between. The CDR3 region has the DNA TGTGCCAGTGAATACGGACCTCATCGGGGCACCATATATTTT. Amino acid sequence: CASEYGPHRGTIYF.

This clonotype appeared once. At one end the junction does not follow the germline gene, possibly because of a read error. The chain uses TRBV6-2 or TRBV6-3 and TRBJ2-3, with D possibly being TRBD1 (7 bases). Germline CDR1 and CDR2: MNHEY and SVGEGT. The CDR3 is 14 residues long. CDR3 DNA: TGTGCCGGCAGTCGCGGGGACAGAACAGATACGCAGTATTTT. Translating gives CAGSRGDRTDTQYF.

This clonotype has more than one count but fewer than ten. This chain uses TRBV3-1 with TRBJ2-5; weak D call: TRBD1 (6 bases). The CDR3 totals 14 residues. Germline V gene data show CDR1 as LGHDT and CDR2 as YNNKEL (reference sequence). V was trimmed by 6 bases and J by 1 base, leaving 12 bases between them. The CDR3 DNA sequence: TGTGCCAGCAGGCCTCAGGACAGCCAAGAGACCCAGTACTTC. Its translation is CASRPQDSQETQYF.

The V call is TRBV24-1, the J call TRBJ2-7, with D possibly matching TRBD2 (5 bases). There are 15 residues in the CDR3. V was shortened by 2 bases and J by 1 base, with 11 bases between the two germline ends. The germline CDR1 and CDR2 sequences are KGHDR and SFDVKD. The CDR3 nucleotides are TGTGCCACCAGTGATTCGGGATCTATTTCCTACGAGCAGTACTTC. Its protein is CATSDSGSISYEQYF.

This clonotype was recorded only once. This sequence joins TRBV5-1 and TRBJ2-5; D gene ambiguous. Trimming removed 5 bases from V and 2 bases from J, with 16 bases in between. The CDR3 covers 15 residues. Per the germline V gene, CDR1 is SGHRS and CDR2 is YFSETQ. The CDR3 coding sequence is TGCGCCAGCAGTCGACTCCGGCACGATCAAGAGACCCAGTACTTC. Translating gives CASSRLRHDQETQYF.

This clonotype has ten or more counts. V is TRBV6-1 and J is TRBJ1-1; D not certain. Germline CDR1 is MNHNS and CDR2 is SASEGT. V was shortened by 8 bases and J by 1 base, with 2 bases between the two germline ends. The CDR3 runs to 10 residues. CDR3 sequence: CASENTEAFF. The CDR3 DNA is TGTGCCAGCGAGAACACTGAAGCTTTCTTT.

This clonotype was seen only a few times. The rearrangement joins TRBV7-9 to TRBJ2-7; 8 nucleotides line up with TRBD2. V gave up 0 bases and J gave up 6 bases; unmatched junction bases: 13. Germline lookup yields CDR1 SEHNR and CDR2 FQNEAQ (reference sequence). The CDR3 extends over 17 amino acids. The chain's CDR3 is CASSLATGTRDIVEQYF. The CDR3 bases are TGTGCCAGCAGCTTAGCGACCGGGACTAGAGACATAGTCGAGCAGTACTTC.

The chain employs TRBV4-1 and TRBJ2-2; TRBD2 agrees at 7 bases. The V segment lost 5 bases and the J segment 2 bases; nucleotides outside the gene matches: 8. The CDR3 is made up of 16 amino acids. Germline lookup yields CDR1 MGHRA and CDR2 YSYEKL. The CDR3 loop reads CASSFLAAGNTGELFF. CDR3 bases: TGCGCCAGCAGCTTCCTGGCAGCGGGAAACACCGGGGAGCTGTTTTTT.

This clonotype was counted a single time. This may be a read error, as it is one base from a much larger clone. The rearrangement joins TRBV3-1 to TRBJ1-6, with D perhaps matching TRBD1 (5 bases). CDR1 LGHDT and CDR2 YNNKEL come from the germline V gene (reference sequence). The CDR3 extends over 17 amino acids. The CDR3 region is CASSPYTGSDNNSPLNF. CDR3 bases: TGTGCCAGCAGCCCATATACAGGATCCGATAATAATTCACCCCTCAACTTT.

Turning to this clonotype: A read error may be the cause here, since a much bigger clone is one base away. This chain uses TRBV20-1 with TRBJ1-1; the D gene is possibly TRBD1 (5 bases). Deletions cut 5 bases from V and 1 base from J, with 17 bases between. Germline V gene data show CDR1 as DFQATT and CDR2 as SNEGSKA (reference sequence). CDR3 length: 15 amino acids. As DNA, the CDR3 is TGCAGTGCTGGAGCGGGAGCAGGGAAGAACACTGAAGCTTTCTTT. Residues: CSAGAGAGKNTEAFF.

This clonotype has only a few counts. The chain joins TRBV7-9 to TRBJ2-7; 7 bases are shared with TRBD2. CDR1 and CDR2 (germline): SEHNR, FQNEAQ (reference sequence). The CDR3 covers 16 residues. J lost 0 bases, V lost 2 bases, and 7 bases had no gene match. The DNA for the CDR3 is TGTGCCAGCAGCTTAATGGGAGCGGGAACCTCCTACGAGCAGTACTTC. This encodes CASSLMGAGTSYEQYF.

On this clonotype: A read error may be the cause here, since a much bigger clone is one base away. The chain links TRBV28 to TRBJ2-1; TRBD1 matches at 8 bases. Germline V gene sequence: CDR1 MDHEN, CDR2 SYDVKM. Germline trimming cut 6 bases from V and 9 bases from J; bases unmatched to any gene: 16. CDR3 length: 16 residues. The DNA of the CDR3 is TGTGCCAGCAGGACCGCGAGGACAGGGATTAGTGGTGAGCAGTTCTTC. Its protein is CASRTARTGISGEQFF.

Comment on this clonotype: A single base separates this from a much larger clone, so it may be a read error. CDR3 DNA sequence: TGTGCCAGCAGATTAGCTGACGGGTCTGGGGCCAACGTCCTGACTTTC. As protein: CASRLADGSGANVLTF. This rearrangement joins TRBV7-9 to TRBJ2-6; unclear D gene. This CDR3 is 16 amino acids long. Germline V gives CDR1 SEHNR, CDR2 FQNEAQ (reference sequence).

This clonotype was seen repeatedly, ten times or more. The V and J genes are TRBV28 and TRBJ1-1; no definite D call. The V and J ends lost 1 base and 4 bases respectively, with 7 bases between them. CDR3 length: 13 residues. Per germline, CDR1 MDHEN and CDR2 SYDVKM. The CDR3 DNA reads TGTGCCAGCAGTTTATCGTACGGCACTGAAGCTTTCTTT. Translation: CASSLSYGTEAFF.

With respect to this clonotype: Possible read error: a much larger clone is one base away. V is TRBV29-1 and J is TRBJ1-1, with no clear D. The germline V and J ends were trimmed by 4 bases and 4 bases, with 10 bases remaining between them. The CDR3 contains 12 residues. Germline CDR1 is SQVTM and CDR2 is ANQGSEA. In DNA form, the CDR3 reads TGCAGCGTTGCCGTTGGAAGCACTGAAGCTTTCTTT. Encoded protein: CSVAVGSTEAFF. Full variable domain (missing parts from reference TRBV29-1 and TRBJ1-1): SAVISQKPSRDICQRGTSLTIQCQVDSQVTMMFWYRQQPGQSLTLIATANQGSEATYESGFVIDKFPISRPNLTFSTLTVSNMSPEDSSIYLCSVAVGSTEAFFGQGTRLTVV.

The chain uses TRBV30 and TRBJ1-1; unclear D gene. Germline loops: CDR1 GTSNPN, CDR2 SVGIG (reference sequence). The CDR3 length is 14 residues. Between the trimmed V and J ends, which lost 2 bases and 3 bases, there was a span of 13 bases. As DNA, the CDR3 is TGTGCCTGGAGTTCCTTAGGTGGGTACACTGAAGCTTTCTTT. Translated: CAWSSLGGYTEAFF. Using reference TRBV30 and TRBJ1-1 for the parts outside the CDR3, the full variable domain is SQTIHQWPATLVQPVGSPLSLECTVEGTSNPNLYWYRQAAGRGLQLLFYSVGIGQISSEVPQNLSASRPQDRQFILSSKKLLLSDSGFYLCAWSSLGGYTEAFFGQGTRLTVV.

There are a few counts of this clonotype. At one boundary the junction diverges from the germline segment, which might be a read error. The chain employs TRBV20-1 and TRBJ2-3; TRBD2 agrees at 10 bases. Germline loops: CDR1 DFQATT, CDR2 SNEGSKA (reference sequence). There are 17 residues in the CDR3. The CDR3 DNA reads as TGCAGTGCTAGAGTGGCTAGCGGGAGTAGTTTCACAGATAAGCAGTATTTT. Residues: CSARVASGSSFTDKQYF.

On this clonotype: An end of the junction differs from the germline gene, which may be a read error. V usage is TRBV24-1 and J usage is TRBJ2-3, with 8 positions matching TRBD1. This CDR3 region has 16 residues. The V gene's germline CDR1 is KGHDR and CDR2 SFDVKD. CDR3 DNA: TGTGCCAGCAGTGATTTCCGACAGGGGACCACAGATACGCAGTATTTT. Its translation: CASSDFRQGTTDTQYF.

This clonotype was counted at least ten times. The chain joins TRBV7-2 to TRBJ2-7; no reliable D call. This CDR3 comprises 11 residues. V was cut by 4 bases and J by 6 bases, with 7 bases left in between. Germline V gives CDR1 SGHTA, CDR2 FQGNSA. The CDR3: CASSSGPEQYF. For the CDR3, the DNA is TGTGCCAGCAGCTCGGGCCCCGAGCAGTACTTC.

A note on this clonotype: A junction boundary mismatches the germline segment, possibly from a read error. The chain combines TRBV7-9 with TRBJ1-4, with D maybe TRBD1 (6 bases). The CDR3 contains 15 residues. Germline values: CDR1 SEHNR, CDR2 FQNEAQ (reference sequence). The DNA of the CDR3 is TGTGGCAGCAGCCCGCGATCCGGACAGCAGGAAAAACTGTTTTTT. Residues: CGSSPRSGQQEKLFF.

In the case of this clonotype: It may be a read error: a sequence one base away is much more abundant. The chain has TRBV2 and TRBJ1-5, with D tentatively TRBD1 (5 bases). Germline CDR1 SNHLY, CDR2 FYNNEI. The V end was cut by 7 bases, the J end by 4 bases, with 11 bases between. The CDR3 is made up of 13 amino acids. CDR3 coding DNA: TGTGCCAGCAAACGGGACTCTAATCAGCCCCAGCATTTT. It encodes CASKRDSNQPQHF.